There are a few counts of the clone carrying this T cell receptor (beta chain). The same CDR3 can be traced to other DNA sequences in this sample. This record belongs to a study of blood T cell repertoires in COVID-19. Germline assignment: CDR1 LNHDA and CDR2 SQIVND (reference sequence). Germline trimming cut 5 bases from V and 5 bases from J; bases unmatched to any gene: 3. The length of the CDR3 is 13 residues. The assay was immunoSEQ multiplex PCR, and TCRdb's table has in-frame clones only and misses some. The table has 440,000 or so clones, 75% to 90% seen once. The TCR comes from a woman aged 40 to 49 with COVID-19, enrolled during active disease. The chain is built from TRBV19 and TRBJ1-5; TRBD1 agrees at 7 bases. What was sequenced was peripheral blood. The CDR3 nucleotides are TGTGCCAGTAGTCGGGACAGAGATCAGCCCCAGCATTTT. Translation: CASSRDRDQPQHF. Full variable domain (outside the CDR3, taken from reference TRBV19 and TRBJ1-5): DGGITQSPKYLFRKEGQNVTLSCEQNLNHDAMYWYRQDPGQGLRLIYYSQIVNDFQKGDIAEGYSVSREKKESFPLTVTSAQKNPTAFYLCASSRDRDQPQHFGDGTRLSIL.